This T cell receptor (beta chain) derives from a study of T cells after yellow fever vaccination. Study information: Low-cell-number fractions underwent preparation using SMART-Seq v4 Ultra Low Input.

This clonotype was recorded at least ten times. Its matching antigen is unknown. Looked up from germline, CDR1 is LGHNA and CDR2 is YNFKEQ. Unmatched junction bases numbered 12, after V lost 7 bases and J lost 8 bases. This CDR3 contains 15 residues. Production of TCR cDNA was by 5'RACE template switching, which also added a universal primer site and UMIs. In TCRdb, the 5' RACE reads were re-called with MiXCR into one record per CDR3 protein. The sample lists around 160,000 distinct CDR3 sequences; almost 7% were seen once. The study's findings and limits: Abundant contaminating clonotypes from the bulk population could appear in FACS-sorted repertoires. The booster saw the reappearance of most primary-vaccination clones (around 95% CD4, around 88% CD8).

The sample in question was CD4+ T cells sorted from PBMCs, obtained 5 days after the first yellow fever vaccination. The source of this sequence is a man younger than 35 who received the YFV17D yellow fever vaccine. The V and J genes are TRBV4-2 and TRBJ1-4; 8 bases align to TRBD1. CDR3 sequence reads: CASTPGGRVGEKLFF. As DNA, the CDR3 is TGTGCCAGCACCCCAGGGGGCAGGGTTGGAGAAAAACTGTTTTTT.